The rows below give T cell receptor beta chains drawn from one sample of a study of OX40 agonist ivuxolimab in advanced cancers. Assay: immunoSEQ multiplex PCR; the TCRdb copy retains only in-frame clones and omits some. Here the sample spans just under 85,000 clones, approximately 84% being singletons. The starting material was CD4+ or CD8+ T cells sorted from blood, obtained in a trial of the OX40 agonist ivuxolimab. The receptors shown here come from an adult with an advanced solid tumor such as melanoma, head and neck, liver or kidney cancer. Both conserved end residues are part of each CDR3. A D gene is named only where the DNA matches it firmly. Clone size, where shown, is once, few, many, or a class for clones that have expanded.

v_call,clone_size,j_call,d_call,cdr3_nt,cdr3_aa
TRBV5-6,once,TRBJ2-5,.,TGTGCCAGCAGCTTGGCCAGGGGTGATTTAGAGACCCAGTACTTC,CASSLARGDLETQYF
TRBV30,.,TRBJ2-7,TRBD2,TGTGCCTGGACCCTCAAGACTAGCGGGACCTACGAGCAGTACTTC,CAWTLKTSGTYEQYF
TRBV9,.,TRBJ2-2,.,TGTGCCAGCAGCGTTCGGCCTACAGACACCGGGGAGCTGTTTTTT,CASSVRPTDTGELFF
TRBV6-5,.,TRBJ2-7,.,TGTGCCAGCAGGAACCTTCCCGGCTCCTACGAGCAGTACTTC,CASRNLPGSYEQYF
TRBV5-8,.,TRBJ1-1,TRBD1,TGTGCCAGCAGACCGGGACAGACCATTTTCACTGAAGCTTTCTTT,CASRPGQTIFTEAFF
TRBV5-1,.,TRBJ2-1,TRBD2,TGCGCCAGCAGGTGGACTAGCGGGAGTACCTACAATGAGCAGTTCTTC,CASRWTSGSTYNEQFF
TRBV20-1,.,TRBJ2-7,.,TGCAGTGCTTGGACTGGCTACGAGCAGTACTTC,CSAWTGYEQYF
TRBV7-2,.,TRBJ2-1,.,TGTGCCAGCAGCTTACTTAGGGGGAATGAGCAGTTCTTC,CASSLLRGNEQFF
TRBV10-1,.,TRBJ1-2,.,TGCGCCAGCAGCCCGGGGACTAACTATGGCTACACCTTC,CASSPGTNYGYTF
TRBV7-2,.,TRBJ2-2,.,TGTGCCAGCAGCTTAAGGGTGGAGGGCGGGACCGGGGAGCTGTTTTTT,CASSLRVEGGTGELFF
TRBV14,few,TRBJ1-2,.,TGTGCCAGCAGCCAAATCCGGGGGGGAGGAGGCTACACCTTC,CASSQIRGGGGYTF
TRBV19,.,TRBJ1-5,.,TGTGCCAGTAGTATCCTCGGTGGTAGCAATCAGCCCCAGCATTTT,CASSILGGSNQPQHF
TRBV19,.,TRBJ1-1,.,TGTGCCAGTAGTCGAGTAGGGATGAACACTGAAGCTTTCTTT,CASSRVGMNTEAFF
TRBV5-1,.,TRBJ2-3,.,TGCGCCAGCAGCTGGGGGGCAGGGTCAGATACGCAGTATTTT,CASSWGAGSDTQYF
TRBV19,.,TRBJ1-2,TRBD1,TGTGCCAGTATGGGGGACAGGTATAACTATGGCTACACCTTC,CASMGDRYNYGYTF
TRBV5-1,.,TRBJ1-1,.,TGCGCCAGCAGCTCTATTGGGAGGTACACTGAAGCTTTCTTT,CASSSIGRYTEAFF
TRBV7-8,.,TRBJ1-2,.,TGTGCCAGCAGCGTCCGCAGGGAAAACTATGGCTACACCTTC,CASSVRRENYGYTF
TRBV23-1,.,TRBJ2-2,TRBD2,TGCGCCAGCACCGAAGGGACTAGCGGACTACGGTGGACCGGGGAGCTGTTTTTT,CASTEGTSGLRWTGELFF